These 17 T cell receptor beta chains share one sample of origin, sequenced in a study of identical twins listed by TCRdb under 2016. The library was generated by 5' RACE. The data were produced on an Illumina HiSeq 2000. TCRdb reran the public reads through fastp at Q25 and MiXCR, keeping productive beta chains. One record per CDR3 amino acid sequence lists the most common genes and DNA. For this sample the table gives approximately 220,000 distinct CDR3 sequences, of which 7% to 8.5% were detected only once. The top ten clonotypes cover under 7% of the sample. This same sample was also taken into another study, of yellow fever vaccine responses in identical twins.

The sample comprised CD8+ T cells sorted from blood. The origin of the receptors is a woman aged 18-29 years in good health.

The V gene is TRBV25-1, the J gene TRBJ1-5; D remains unclear. This CDR3 has 15 residues. Germline lookup yields CDR1 MGHDK and CDR2 SYGVNS. Trimming left V 2 bases short and J 2 bases short, with 10 bases between. CDR3 loop: CASSEGGGGNQPQHF. As DNA, the CDR3 is TGTGCCAGCAGTGAAGGAGGTGGGGGCAATCAGCCCCAGCATTTT.

V and J are TRBV6-1 and TRBJ2-1, with D possibly being TRBD2 (6 bases). V was shortened by 7 bases and J by 6 bases, with 19 bases between the two germline ends. Germline assignment: CDR1 MNHNS and CDR2 SASEGT. This CDR3 comprises 15 residues. The CDR3 DNA sequence: TGTGCCAGCACCATAAAATTCGGGGGAACCAATGAGCAGTTCTTC. Translating gives CASTIKFGGTNEQFF.

V usage is TRBV29-1 and J usage is TRBJ1-2, with 9 bases lining up with TRBD1. Trimming at V came to 6 bases and at J to 3 bases, leaving 5 bases not matched to a gene. The CDR3 length is 13 residues. Germline V gene lookup returns CDR1 SQVTM and CDR2 ANQGSEA. The CDR3 protein is CSVPRTGDYGYTF. CDR3 nucleotides: TGCAGCGTGCCGAGGACAGGGGACTATGGCTACACCTTC.

This clonotype was seen only a few times. One end of the junction varies from germline; a read error may be responsible. This chain connects TRBV11-2 to TRBJ2-3, with TRBD2 identical over 9 bases. The CDR3 is 15 residues long. Germline V gene sequence: CDR1 SGHAT, CDR2 FQNNGV. The chain's CDR3 is CASSLVSGGTDTQYF. The CDR3 bases are TGTGCCAGCAGCTTAGTTAGCGGGGGCACGGATACGCAGTATTTT.

This clonotype was seen ten or more times. The V gene is TRBV12-3 or TRBV12-4, the J gene TRBJ2-3; D is undetermined. The CDR3 has 14 residues. V was cut by 3 bases and J by 4 bases, with 11 bases left in between. The CDR3 protein is CASSLSLSPDTQYF. The DNA of the CDR3 is TGTGCCAGCAGTTTGAGTCTTAGCCCAGATACGCAGTATTTT.

The CDR3 nucleotides read TGCAGTGCTAGAGATACCGGGACAGCCACCTACGAGCAGTACTTC. Translated: CSARDTGTATYEQYF. The rearrangement joins TRBV20-1 to TRBJ2-7; TRBD1 aligns across 7 bases. The CDR3 loop spans 15 amino acids. Germline V lookup: CDR1 DFQATT, CDR2 SNEGSKA (reference sequence). V trimming: 0 bases; J trimming: 2 bases; junction bases outside the gene matches: 7.

This clonotype was seen at least ten times. The genes are TRBV12-3 or TRBV12-4 and TRBJ2-7; D might be TRBD1 (5 bases). The CDR3 contains 12 residues. V lost 6 bases to trimming and J lost 2 bases, with 8 bases between them. CDR3 nucleotides: TGTGCCAGCAGCCCAGGGCCCTACGAGCAGTACTTC. It specifies CASSPGPYEQYF.

This clonotype showed up just a few times. V gene TRBV7-9 combines with J gene TRBJ1-4; the D is unclear. V shed 5 bases and J shed 3 bases, with 7 bases lying between them. CDR3 size: 13 residues. The germline CDR1 and CDR2 sequences are SEHNR and FQNEAQ (reference sequence). CDR3 bases: TGTGCCAGCAGCCCAGCCCCTAATGAAAAACTGTTTTTT. It translates to CASSPAPNEKLFF.

This clonotype came up many times. Here the CDR3 DNA reads TGCGCCAGCAGCCAAGATCCTCAGAAAAACATTCAGTACTTC. Translation gives CASSQDPQKNIQYF. V is TRBV4-1 and J is TRBJ2-4; D unresolved. CDR3 length: 14 residues. Between the trimmed V and J ends, which lost 0 bases and 4 bases, there was a span of 7 bases. Germline V gene sequence: CDR1 MGHRA, CDR2 YSYEKL.

The V call is TRBV20-1, the J call TRBJ2-7; D gene unclear. Per germline, CDR1 DFQATT and CDR2 SNEGSKA (reference sequence). Deletions cut 8 bases from V and 4 bases from J, with 12 bases between. This CDR3 contains 11 residues. The chain's CDR3 is CSCSTLYEQYF. In DNA form, the CDR3 reads TGCAGTTGTTCGACCTTGTACGAGCAGTACTTC.

This clonotype was found many times. This rearrangement joins TRBV5-1 to TRBJ1-1; D gene uncertain. Trimming cost V 2 bases and J 5 bases, with 19 bases left between them. CDR1 and CDR2 from the germline V gene are SGHRS and YFSETQ. The CDR3 length is 16 residues. The CDR3 region is CASSFTPANSETEAFF. The CDR3 DNA sequence: TGCGCCAGCAGCTTCACTCCAGCAAATTCGGAAACTGAAGCTTTCTTT.

This clonotype was counted a few times. The chain has TRBV28 and TRBJ1-1; maybe TRBD1 (5 bases). This CDR3 is 18 amino acids long. In germline, CDR1 is MDHEN, CDR2 SYDVKM. Trimming removed 4 bases at V and 0 bases at J, with 21 bases between. CDR3 in amino acids: CASSSIGGGGPMNTEAFF. DNA of the CDR3: TGTGCCAGCAGTTCTATTGGGGGAGGCGGGCCCATGAACACTGAAGCTTTCTTT.

This clonotype turned up a few times. The gene calls are TRBV20-1 and TRBJ2-1; 9 nucleotides align to TRBD2. The CDR3 loop spans 15 amino acids. CDR1 is DFQATT and CDR2 is SNEGSKA in the germline V gene (reference sequence). V dropped 0 bases and J dropped 9; count of bases not matched to a gene: 9. The CDR3 region is CSARDLEREASEQFF. CDR3 in DNA: TGCAGTGCTAGAGATCTAGAGCGGGAGGCCAGTGAGCAGTTCTTC.

This clonotype was counted a few times. This chain uses TRBV14 with TRBJ2-5; TRBD1 aligns across 7 bases. V dropped 2 bases and J dropped 2; count of bases not matched to a gene: 5. Germline V CDR1 and CDR2: SGHDN, FVKESK. The CDR3 runs 15 residues. The CDR3 reads CASSQSTGPQETQYF. The CDR3 DNA reads TGTGCCAGCAGCCAATCGACAGGGCCGCAAGAGACCCAGTACTTC.

This clonotype was picked up a small number of times. The V call is TRBV4-2, the J call TRBJ2-3, with a tentative D call TRBD2 (7 bases). The V end was cut by 0 bases, the J end by 0 bases, with 13 bases between. Germline assignment: CDR1 LGHNA and CDR2 YNFKEQ. The CDR3 has 17 amino acids. The DNA of the CDR3 is TGTGCCAGCAGCCAAGATGGGGCGGGGGCTAGCACAGATACGCAGTATTTT. Protein product: CASSQDGAGASTDTQYF.

This clonotype came up many times. The chain carries TRBV27 and TRBJ2-2; 9 bases are shared with TRBD2. The junction had 3 bases not matched to a gene; V was cut back by 8 bases and J by 2 bases. Germline V gene lookup returns CDR1 MNHEY and CDR2 SMNVEV (reference sequence). CDR3 length: 14 residues. CDR3 DNA sequence: TGTGCCAGCGCCGGGACTAGCAACACCGGGGAGCTGTTTTTT. Protein: CASAGTSNTGELFF.

The gene calls are TRBV27 and TRBJ2-5; 11 positions match TRBD2. Germline V gives CDR1 MNHEY, CDR2 SMNVEV (reference sequence). The CDR3 length is 15 residues. Unmatched junction bases numbered 3, after V lost 3 bases and J lost 3 bases. In DNA form, the CDR3 reads TGTGCCAGCAGTTTTCTAGCGGGGGGTAAAGAGACCCAGTACTTC. As protein: CASSFLAGGKETQYF.